The 7 T cell receptor beta chains reported below all come from one sample, sequenced in a study of cytomegalovirus exposure and HLA in healthy donors. The PCR was carried out with 60 Vbeta primers and 13 Jbeta primers. The table came from immunoSEQ multiplex PCR; TCRdb's copy has only in-frame clones and leaves some out. The sample lists about 89,000 clones, around 85% seen once, with about 7% in the top ten. Sequencing was done on a sample of PBMCs. These receptors all stem from a man between 35 and 55 years old in good health and CMV-seropositive.

The rearrangement uses TRBV5-1 and TRBJ2-2; 10 positions match TRBD2. The germline gives CDR1 SGHRS, CDR2 YFSETQ. The V segment lost 6 bases and the J segment 3 bases; nucleotides outside the gene matches: 11. The CDR3 has 17 amino acids. CDR3 region: CASTTNSGRSDTGELFF. The CDR3 bases are TGCGCCAGCACCACTAATAGCGGGAGGTCGGACACCGGGGAGCTGTTTTTT.

The DNA for the CDR3 is TGTGCCAGCTCACCATTAGAGGTCCGGAACACTGAAGCTTTCTTT. This codes for CASSPLEVRNTEAFF. The rearrangement links TRBV18 to TRBJ1-1, with unresolved D. The CDR3 loop spans 15 amino acids. V was clipped by 2 bases and J by 1 base, with 11 bases between them. The V gene's germline CDR1 is KGHSH and CDR2 LQKENI.

The rearrangement links TRBV2 to TRBJ2-1; TRBD1 is a possible D gene (6 bases). The CDR3 has 14 amino acids. V was clipped by 9 bases and J by 3 bases, with 15 bases between them. Germline lookup yields CDR1 SNHLY and CDR2 FYNNEI. The CDR3 DNA sequence: TGTGCCAGTCACCACAGGGTCGGCTACAATGAGCAGTTCTTC. This gives the protein CASHHRVGYNEQFF. Full variable domain (outside the CDR3, taken from reference TRBV2 and TRBJ2-1): EPEVTQTPSHQVTQMGQEVILRCVPISNHLYFYWYRQILGQKVEFLVSFYNNEISEKSEIFDDQFSVERPDGSNFTLKIRSTKLEDSAMYFCASHHRVGYNEQFFGPGTRLTVL.

V usage is TRBV30 and J usage is TRBJ1-6, with a weak D call TRBD1 (6 bases). The CDR3 contains 12 residues. Deletions cut 5 bases from V and 11 bases from J, with 13 bases between. Looked up from germline, CDR1 is GTSNPN and CDR2 is SVGIG (reference sequence). The CDR3 bases are TGTGCCTGGGGGAGGGGGGTCGCACCCCTCCACTTT. Its protein product is CAWGRGVAPLHF.

This clone has only one observation. J is TRBJ1-5 and V is TRBV28; 9 positions agree with TRBD1. Germline values: CDR1 MDHEN, CDR2 SYDVKM. The V segment lost 10 bases and the J segment 5 bases; nucleotides outside the gene matches: 9. CDR3 length equals 14 residues. DNA for the CDR3: TGTGCCACCTATCTGACAGGGGGGCATCAGCCCCAGCATTTT. This codes for CATYLTGGHQPQHF. Filled out from reference TRBV28 and TRBJ1-5, the complete variable domain reads DVKVTQSSRYLVKRTGEKVFLECVQDMDHENMFWYRQDPGLGLRLIYFSYDVKMKEKGDIPEGYSVSREKKERFSLILESASTNQTSMYLCATYLTGGHQPQHFGDGTRLSIL.

The sample holds a few counts of this clone. J is TRBJ2-1 and V is TRBV6-5, with 8 bases that match TRBD1. CDR1 is MNHEY, CDR2 SVGAGI, per germline. This CDR3 is built from 15 residues. V lost 4 bases, J lost 7 bases, and 9 bases stayed unmatched. In DNA form, the CDR3 reads TGTGCCAGCAGTTCTCCCGGGACAGGCGGTAATGAGCAGTTCTTC. It codes for CASSSPGTGGNEQFF.

The chain joins TRBV6-5 to TRBJ1-1, with TRBD1 identical over 12 bases. Germline V lookup: CDR1 MNHEY, CDR2 SVGAGI. The CDR3 covers 15 residues. The V gene end was trimmed by 6 bases and the J gene end by 3 bases; junction bases not matched to a gene: 5. The CDR3 DNA reads TGTGCCAGCAGGGGACAGGGGGCAGGGGACACTGAAGCTTTCTTT. It is translated as CASRGQGAGDTEAFF.